Following are 13 T cell receptor beta chains from one sample sequenced in a study of regulatory T cells in long-lasting Graves disease. Both iRepertoire HTBI primers and Arm-PCR of CDR3 regions were used to build the TCR beta libraries. Each CDR3 protein is one row after TCRdb ran MiXCR on the multiplex PCR reads. The sample contains about 620,000 distinct CDR3 sequences, roughly 15% of which appear only once. Time point indicated: newly diagnosed GD, antithyroid drugs for less than 3 months. Extracted RNA from PBMCs served as the source of the TCR library. The sample was also reused in another study, on T cells in Graves' hyperthyroidism and ophthalmopathy.

The sample here was peripheral blood mononuclear cells (PBMCs), taken at new diagnosis, from a patient treated with antithyroid drugs. Receptors were obtained from a woman aged 25 to 39 with Graves disease.

CDR3 bases: TGTGCCAGCAGATTAACTACAGGGGTACAAGAGACCCAGTACTTC. This translates into CASRLTTGVQETQYF. The rearrangement joins TRBV5-4 to TRBJ2-5; 7 nucleotides agree with TRBD1. V lost 5 bases, J lost 2 bases, and 9 bases stayed unmatched. This CDR3 comprises 15 residues. Germline assignment: CDR1 SGHNT and CDR2 YYREEE (reference sequence).

The chain joins TRBV28 to TRBJ1-5, with D tentatively TRBD1 (5 bases). The CDR3 runs to 14 residues. The V end lost 5 bases, the J end lost 4 bases, and 12 bases lay between the germline ends. The V gene's germline CDR1 is MDHEN and CDR2 SYDVKM. The CDR3 reads CASSAGPANQPQHF. CDR3 DNA sequence: TGTGCCAGCAGTGCAGGGCCTGCTAATCAGCCCCAGCATTTT.

The chain recombines TRBV18 with TRBJ2-7; perhaps TRBD1 as D (6 bases). There are 12 residues in the CDR3. V was pared by 3 bases and J by 7 bases, with 10 bases between. Germline V CDR1 and CDR2: KGHSH, LQKENI. CDR3 coding DNA: TGTGCCAGCTCACCTAGGGACATGGAGCAGTACTTC. Translated: CASSPRDMEQYF.

On this clonotype: This may stem from a read error, because a much larger clone lies one nucleotide away. The chain combines TRBV6-5 with TRBJ2-1; TRBD2 matches at 8 bases. There are 16 residues in the CDR3. Germline V gene data show CDR1 as MNHEY and CDR2 as SVGAGI. The CDR3 DNA reads TGTGCCAGCAGTTACGTGTCAGCGGGGGTCTACATTGAGCAGTTCTTC. Its translation: CASSYVSAGVYIEQFF.

As regards this clonotype: A much larger clone differs by one base, so this may be a read error. The CDR3 DNA reads as TGTGCCAGCACCCACGGCAGGGGACGGGGGCAAGAGACCCAGTACTTC. This encodes CASTHGRGRGQETQYF. The chain couples TRBV5-8 to TRBJ2-5, with D possibly being TRBD1 or TRBD2 (6 bases each). The CDR3 has 16 residues. Germline CDR1 reads SGHTS; CDR2 reads YDEGEE. V lost 6 bases to trimming and J lost 2 bases, with 20 bases between them.

This clonotype was seen many times. The chain couples TRBV3-1 to TRBJ2-1; D might be TRBD2 (5 bases). The CDR3 covers 13 residues. Trimming cost V 0 bases and J 12 bases, with 12 bases left between them. The V gene's germline CDR1 is LGHDT and CDR2 YNNKEL (reference sequence). CDR3 region: CASSQESSLGQFF. CDR3 coding DNA: TGTGCCAGCAGCCAAGAATCTAGCTTGGGGCAGTTCTTC.

This clonotype occurred many times. In nucleotides, the CDR3 is TGTGCCACCAGTGACCCCCCGCGAGGGGCAGATACGCAGTATTTT. Its protein is CATSDPPRGADTQYF. The chain joins TRBV24-1 to TRBJ2-3; either TRBD1 or TRBD2 may supply D (5 bases each). Trimming shortened V by 4 bases and J by 4 bases, and 14 bases separated the two germline ends. There are 15 residues in the CDR3. Germline V lookup: CDR1 KGHDR, CDR2 SFDVKD.

The CDR3 protein is CASSVGTSSEQFF. The DNA for the CDR3 is TGTGCCAGCAGCGTCGGGACTAGCTCTGAGCAGTTCTTC. The chain has TRBV9 and TRBJ2-1, with 9 bases matching TRBD2. This CDR3 contains 13 residues. The V segment lost 2 bases and the J segment 9 bases; nucleotides outside the gene matches: 3. In germline, CDR1 is SGDLS, CDR2 YYNGEE.

Many counts were recorded for this clonotype. The chain uses TRBV7-2 and TRBJ2-7; D unclear. Per germline, CDR1 SGHTA and CDR2 FQGNSA. V was trimmed by 5 bases and J by 6 bases, leaving 23 bases between them. CDR3 size: 16 residues. This chain's CDR3 is CASSPRHPGPPFEQYF. The CDR3, as DNA: TGTGCCAGCAGCCCCCGGCATCCTGGGCCGCCCTTCGAGCAGTACTTC. Looking up the rest from reference TRBV7-2 and TRBJ2-7 gives the full variable domain: GAGVSQSPSNKVTEKGKDVELRCDPISGHTALYWYRQSLGQGLEFLIYFQGNSAPDKSGLPSDRFSAERTGGSVSTLTIQRTQQEDSAVYLCASSPRHPGPPFEQYFGPGTRLTVT.

The chain combines TRBV6-1 with TRBJ2-4; TRBD2 matches 8 bases. Looked up from germline, CDR1 is MNHNS and CDR2 is SASEGT. CDR3 length equals 14 residues. V lost 6 bases to trimming and J lost 6 bases; unmatched junction nucleotides: 7. The CDR3 spells CASRSLGRGNIQYF. The CDR3 coding sequence is TGTGCCAGCAGAAGCCTCGGGAGGGGAAACATTCAGTACTTC.

In its sample, this clonotype was seen many times. The chain combines TRBV6-1 with TRBJ1-1; perhaps TRBD1 as D (5 bases). V was cut by 3 bases and J by 3 bases, with 14 bases left in between. The CDR3 length is 15 residues. Germline CDR1 reads MNHNS; CDR2 reads SASEGT. The CDR3 here is CASSDMGGADTEAFF. CDR3 coding DNA: TGTGCCAGCAGTGATATGGGGGGAGCGGACACTGAAGCTTTCTTT.

Details on this clonotype: Just one base apart from a much larger clone, this may be a read error. This chain links TRBV27 with TRBJ1-5, with D perhaps matching TRBD1 (5 bases). This CDR3 is 14 amino acids long. Germline CDR1 and CDR2: MNHEY and SMNVEV (reference sequence). V lost 5 bases and J lost 9, with 17 bases in between. CDR3 nucleotides: TGTGCCAGCAGTACTCAGGGACCCCAGAGGCCCCAGCATTTT. This codes for CASSTQGPQRPQHF.

The chain is built from TRBV28 and TRBJ1-2, with no clear D. V lost 3 bases and J 8 bases, leaving 16 bases between the germline ends. Per germline, CDR1 MDHEN and CDR2 SYDVKM. This CDR3 is 14 amino acids long. In DNA, the CDR3 is TGTGCCAGCAGTTTGGTCGGTTCTCTTCGGGGCTACACCTTC. It encodes CASSLVGSLRGYTF.